One and the same sample provided the 11 T cell receptor beta chains below, sequenced in a study of blood T cells in healthy people across ages. Then a second PCR, running roughly 7 to 11 cycles, was carried out with a sample-barcoded 5' primer and a J-beta primer mix. TCRdb independently ran MiXCR on the 5' RACE reads; one entry per CDR3 protein. Of about 800,000 distinct CDR3 sequences in the sample, about 25% were seen once. These data were likewise used in another study, on T cells of mothers and their children.

The specimen was blood. Source of these receptors: a boy between 10 and 17 years old in good health.

This clonotype was seen only a few times. V usage is TRBV29-1 and J usage is TRBJ1-1; a weak D match, TRBD1 (6 bases). CDR1 and CDR2 (germline): SQVTM, ANQGSEA. V dropped 4 bases and J dropped 3 bases, with 12 bases sitting between them. This CDR3 region has 13 residues. The CDR3 protein is CSVVAQGDTEAFF. The CDR3 nucleotides are TGCAGCGTTGTAGCACAGGGTGACACTGAAGCTTTCTTT.

V gene TRBV10-3 combines with J gene TRBJ1-2; 7 nucleotides align to TRBD1. J lost 6 bases, V lost 3 bases, and 4 bases had no gene match. Germline CDR1 and CDR2: ENHRY and SYGVKD. This CDR3 is built from 13 residues. CDR3 region: CAISERGTDGYTF. DNA of the CDR3: TGTGCCATCAGTGAAAGGGGGACAGATGGCTACACCTTC.

On this clonotype: This may be a read error: a much more frequent sequence differs by one nucleotide. The chain combines TRBV6-2 or TRBV6-3 with TRBJ2-6; 7 bases agree with TRBD1. Germline CDR1 reads MNHEY; CDR2 reads SVGEGT. The CDR3 has 15 amino acids. CDR3 sequence reads: CVSSPTGSGANVLTF. In DNA, the CDR3 is TGTGTCAGCAGTCCGACAGGGTCTGGGGCCAACGTCCTGACTTTC.

The CDR3 loop reads CASSPLDTSSYNEQFF. For the CDR3, the DNA is TGTGCCAGCAGCCCTTTAGACACCAGCTCCTACAATGAGCAGTTCTTC. V gene TRBV7-9 combines with J gene TRBJ2-1; D gene unclear. Germline V lookup: CDR1 SEHNR, CDR2 FQNEAQ (reference sequence). Trimming shortened V by 5 bases and J by 0 bases, and 14 bases separated the two germline ends. The CDR3 is made up of 16 amino acids.

The chain recombines TRBV7-6 with TRBJ2-7; TRBD2 might be the D (6 bases). The last part of the DNA fits TRBJ2-5 better; the J call may be wrong. Germline loops: CDR1 SGHVS, CDR2 FNYEAQ. The CDR3 sequence is 14 residues long. The CDR3 DNA is TGTGCCAGCAGCTTAACGGGAGCCACGGAGACCCAGTACTTC. This codes for CASSLTGATETQYF.

A single count supports this clonotype. The rearrangement joins TRBV6-5 to TRBJ1-1; no definite D call. The germline gives CDR1 MNHEY, CDR2 SVGAGI. Trimming took off 8 bases at V and 0 bases at J, with 16 bases between the two ends. The CDR3 spans 15 residues. The DNA for the CDR3 is TGTGCCAGCGACCCTAGACGGCAATTGAACACTGAAGCTTTCTTT. Its protein is CASDPRRQLNTEAFF.

The chain links TRBV7-2 to TRBJ1-2, with D tentatively TRBD1 (6 bases). There are 14 residues in the CDR3. CDR1 is SGHTA, CDR2 FQGNSA, per germline. Trimming took 4 bases from V and 4 from J, leaving 13 bases between them. The chain's CDR3 is CASSSDFRGYGYTF. The CDR3 DNA is TGTGCCAGCAGCTCCGACTTCAGGGGCTATGGCTACACCTTC. Full variable domain (missing parts from reference TRBV7-2 and TRBJ1-2): GAGVSQSPSNKVTEKGKDVELRCDPISGHTALYWYRQSLGQGLEFLIYFQGNSAPDKSGLPSDRFSAERTGGSVSTLTIQRTQQEDSAVYLCASSSDFRGYGYTFGSGTRLTVV.

This chain links TRBV27 with TRBJ2-7; D perhaps matches TRBD1 (5 bases). This CDR3 comprises 14 residues. The germline gives CDR1 MNHEY, CDR2 SMNVEV (reference sequence). V shed 8 bases and J shed 0 bases, with 14 bases lying between them. For the CDR3, the DNA is TGTGCCAGCGGCCCGACAGAGAGCTCCTACGAGCAGTACTTC. This encodes CASGPTESSYEQYF.

A few counts support this clonotype. The chain links TRBV12-5 to TRBJ2-7; D might be TRBD1 (8 bases). TRBJ2-1 explains the end of the DNA better; the J call may be wrong. The CDR3 runs to 19 residues. Per germline, CDR1 LGHNT and CDR2 FRNRAP. CDR3 in amino acids: CASGLWRQTQGEGRNEQFF. CDR3 nucleotides: TGTGCTAGTGGTCTCTGGAGGCAAACACAGGGGGAGGGCCGCAATGAGCAGTTCTTC.

This clonotype appeared a few times. V is TRBV12-3 or TRBV12-4 and J is TRBJ2-2; D possibly uses TRBD1 or TRBD2 (6 bases each). V lost 5 bases and J lost 1, with 14 bases in between. This CDR3 region has 16 residues. CDR3 protein: CASSTGGAGNTGELFF. The CDR3 DNA follows: TGTGCCAGCAGTACCGGGGGCGCCGGGAACACCGGGGAGCTGTTTTTT.

This clonotype was seen a handful of times. The rearrangement uses TRBV28 and TRBJ2-7; tentatively, D is TRBD1 (6 bases). Germline lookup yields CDR1 MDHEN and CDR2 SYDVKM. CDR3 length: 15 amino acids. Trimming removed 2 bases from V and 4 bases from J, with 15 bases in between. As DNA, the CDR3 is TGTGCCAGCAGTTTAGTGGGGGCGCGAGGATACGAGCAGTACTTC. This codes for CASSLVGARGYEQYF.